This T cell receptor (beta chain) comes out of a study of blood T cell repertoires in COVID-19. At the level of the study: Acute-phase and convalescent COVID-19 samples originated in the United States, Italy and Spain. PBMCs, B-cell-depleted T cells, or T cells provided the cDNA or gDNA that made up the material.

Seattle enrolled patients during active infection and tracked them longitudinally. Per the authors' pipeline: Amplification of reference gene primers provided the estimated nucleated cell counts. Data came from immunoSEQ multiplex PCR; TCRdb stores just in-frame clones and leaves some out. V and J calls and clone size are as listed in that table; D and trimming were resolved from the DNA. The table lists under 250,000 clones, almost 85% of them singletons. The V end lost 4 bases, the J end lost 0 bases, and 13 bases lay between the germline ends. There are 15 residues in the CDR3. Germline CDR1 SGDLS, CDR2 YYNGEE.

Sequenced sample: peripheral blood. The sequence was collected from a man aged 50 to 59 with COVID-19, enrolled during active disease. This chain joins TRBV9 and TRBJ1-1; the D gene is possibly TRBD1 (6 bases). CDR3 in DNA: TGTGCCAGCAGCACTATGGACAGCCTGAACACTGAAGCTTTCTTT. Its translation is CASSTMDSLNTEAFF.